The 30 T cell receptor beta chains in this list originate from one sample, sequenced in a study of lymphopenia after photon versus proton radiotherapy. The data were produced by immunoSEQ multiplex PCR, yet TCRdb's version contains in-frame clones alone and is incomplete. The profile covers about 160,000 clones, with approximately 90% appearing a single time and around 5.1% taken by the ten largest. Sequenced here: peripheral blood, sampled from a patient treated with photon-based radiotherapy. Receptors were obtained from a man in his fifties or sixties with gastric cancer.

The chain couples TRBV7-8 to TRBJ2-7, with a possible D match to TRBD1 (5 bases). The germline V gene has CDR1 SGHVS and CDR2 FQNEAQ. The CDR3 has 14 residues. Trimming removed 1 base at V and 2 bases at J, with 9 bases between. The CDR3 loop is CASSLGSTAYEQYF. CDR3 bases: TGTGCCAGCAGCTTAGGATCGACAGCCTACGAGCAGTACTTC. Full variable domain (outside the CDR3, taken from reference TRBV7-8 and TRBJ2-7): GAGVSQSPRYKVAKRGQDVALRCDPISGHVSLFWYQQALGQGPEFLTYFQNEAQLDKSGLPSDRFFAERPEGSVSTLKIQRTQQEDSAVYLCASSLGSTAYEQYFGPGTRLTVT.

The V gene is TRBV6-5, the J gene TRBJ1-2; D uncertain. The CDR3 covers 12 residues. Germline-derived CDR1 and CDR2 are MNHEY and SVGAGI. The V end was cut by 6 bases, the J end by 6 bases, with 11 bases between. The CDR3 loop is CASRGNSDGYTF. The CDR3 DNA follows: TGTGCCAGCAGGGGTAATTCTGATGGCTACACCTTC.

This sequence joins TRBV5-5 and TRBJ2-3; a weak D match, TRBD2 (5 bases). Germline V gene data show CDR1 as SGHKS and CDR2 as YYEKEE (reference sequence). The V end lost 2 bases, the J end lost 5 bases, and 12 bases lay between the germline ends. The CDR3 is made up of 14 amino acids. As DNA, the CDR3 is TGTGCCAGCAGCTTTGACCGGGGATTAGATACGCAGTATTTT. Protein sequence: CASSFDRGLDTQYF.

The chain couples TRBV6-5 to TRBJ2-7, with D possibly matching TRBD2 (5 bases). Germline V gene data show CDR1 as MNHEY and CDR2 as SVGAGI. The length of the CDR3 is 14 residues. Trimming took off 5 bases at V and 5 bases at J, with 16 bases between the two ends. The CDR3 loop reads CASSDPPRVNEQYF. Written as DNA, the CDR3 is TGTGCCAGCAGTGACCCACCGCGGGTAAACGAGCAGTACTTC.

CDR3 loop: CASSEGQRGEQYF. As DNA, the CDR3 is TGTGCCAGCAGCGAAGGACAGAGAGGGGAGCAGTACTTC. The genes are TRBV11-3 and TRBJ2-7; TRBD1 is a possible D gene (6 bases). V was clipped by 5 bases and J by 7 bases, with 15 bases between them. The V gene's germline CDR1 is SGHNT and CDR2 YENEEA. The CDR3 contains 13 residues.

This rearrangement joins TRBV30 to TRBJ2-5; TRBD1 is a possible D gene (6 bases). Trimming took off 6 bases at V and 2 bases at J, with 19 bases between the two ends. CDR3 length equals 15 residues. The germline V gene has CDR1 GTSNPN and CDR2 SVGIG (reference sequence). CDR3 DNA: TGTGCCTGTCAAAAGGGCACAGGGCTTCAAGAGACCCAGTACTTC. Translated: CACQKGTGLQETQYF.

V usage is TRBV29-1 and J usage is TRBJ2-5; a weak D match, TRBD1 (5 bases). V was shortened by 6 bases and J by 2 bases, with 10 bases between the two germline ends. Germline loops: CDR1 SQVTM, CDR2 ANQGSEA. This CDR3 is built from 12 residues. The CDR3 loop is CSVIQVQETQYF. The CDR3 nucleotides are TGCAGCGTCATACAGGTACAAGAGACCCAGTACTTC.

The chain combines TRBV7-9 with TRBJ2-1; the match to TRBD2 covers 8 bases. V lost 5 bases and J lost 6; bases outside the gene matches: 12. Per the germline V gene, CDR1 is SEHNR and CDR2 is FQNEAQ (reference sequence). The CDR3 extends over 16 amino acids. Written as DNA, the CDR3 is TGTGCCAGCAGCCCCCGGACCCAACGGGGGGGCAATGAGCAGTTCTTC. Translation gives CASSPRTQRGGNEQFF.

The J gene is TRBJ2-7, the V gene TRBV25-1; TRBD2 matches 10 bases. The ends lost 3 bases at V and 0 bases at J; junction bases unmatched: 2. The CDR3 consists of 15 residues. Germline V gives CDR1 MGHDK, CDR2 SYGVNS. The CDR3 loop is CASSDPSGSSYEQYF. The CDR3 bases are TGTGCCAGCAGTGATCCTAGCGGGAGCTCCTACGAGCAGTACTTC.

The chain employs TRBV11-2 and TRBJ1-1; 8 positions agree with TRBD1. Trimming removed 2 bases from V and 6 bases from J; junction bases left unmatched: 8. Germline V gene data show CDR1 as SGHAT and CDR2 as FQNNGV. The CDR3 runs 15 residues. CDR3 in DNA: TGTGCCAGCAGCTTATTGGTCAGGGGGCGGGCTGAAGCTTTCTTT. As protein: CASSLLVRGRAEAFF.

The CDR3 DNA reads TGTGCCAGCAGTGTAGGGCAGGCCCGCAATCAGCCCCAGCATTTT. This sequence encodes CASSVGQARNQPQHF. The genes are TRBV6-4 and TRBJ1-5; unclear D gene. Trimming removed 4 bases from V and 2 bases from J, with 12 bases in between. In germline, CDR1 is MRHNA, CDR2 SNTAGT. The CDR3 consists of 15 residues.

This sequence joins TRBV5-5 and TRBJ2-1, with TRBD2 matching 9 bases. J lost 4 bases, V lost 4 bases, and 3 bases had no gene match. Germline V CDR1 and CDR2: SGHKS, YYEKEE (reference sequence). The CDR3 covers 14 residues. As DNA, the CDR3 is TGTGCCAGCAGCGTTCTAGCGGGGTACAATGAGCAGTTCTTC. Translating gives CASSVLAGYNEQFF. The entire variable domain, with the rest obtained from reference TRBV5-5 and TRBJ2-1, is as follows: DAGVTQSPTHLIKTRGQQVTLRCSPISGHKSVSWYQQVLGQGPQFIFQYYEKEERGRGNFPDRFSARQFPNYSSELNVNALLLGDSALYLCASSVLAGYNEQFFGPGTRLTVL.

DNA for the CDR3: TGTGCCAGCAGCTTAGCCGGACTAGCGGCCTCCTACAATGAGCAGTTCTTC. Translation gives CASSLAGLAASYNEQFF. The chain carries TRBV7-2 and TRBJ2-1, with 10 bases matching TRBD2. The trim removed 0 bases at V and 0 bases at J, leaving 2 bases unmatched. CDR3 size: 17 residues. Germline lookup yields CDR1 SGHTA and CDR2 FQGNSA.

The rearrangement joins TRBV6-5 to TRBJ1-1; no definite D call. CDR3 length: 11 amino acids. CDR1 and CDR2 (germline): MNHEY, SVGAGI. Between the trimmed V and J ends, which lost 6 bases and 10 bases, there was a span of 12 bases. The CDR3 nucleotides read TGTGCCAGCAGACTAGGTGCTACAGCTTTCTTT. This translates into CASRLGATAFF.

The CDR3 loop reads CASSLSPRDTRGTEAFF. CDR3 nucleotides: TGCGCCAGCAGCTTATCACCCCGGGACACTCGAGGGACTGAAGCTTTCTTT. The V call is TRBV5-1, the J call TRBJ1-1; TRBD1 might be the D (6 bases). CDR1 and CDR2 (germline): SGHRS, YFSETQ. Between the trimmed V and J ends, which lost 2 bases and 5 bases, there was a span of 22 bases. The CDR3 is 17 residues long.

The chain carries TRBV6-1 and TRBJ2-3, with TRBD1 identical over 7 bases. Germline CDR1 MNHNS, CDR2 SASEGT. The V gene end was trimmed by 3 bases and the J gene end by 1 base; junction bases not matched to a gene: 4. There are 15 residues in the CDR3. The CDR3 coding sequence is TGTGCCAGCAGTGAGCAGGGGGTAGGCACAGATACGCAGTATTTT. Its protein product is CASSEQGVGTDTQYF.

The gene calls are TRBV4-3 and TRBJ2-5; D is unresolved. CDR3 length: 14 residues. Trimming took 0 bases from V and 1 from J, leaving 6 bases between them. The germline V gene has CDR1 LGHNA and CDR2 YSLEER. This chain's CDR3 is CASSQEWGQETQYF. As DNA, the CDR3 is TGCGCCAGCAGCCAAGAGTGGGGCCAAGAGACCCAGTACTTC.

This chain joins TRBV2 and TRBJ2-7, with D perhaps TRBD2 (6 bases). The CDR3 is 13 amino acids. Germline-derived CDR1 and CDR2 are SNHLY and FYNNEI. V dropped 7 bases and J dropped 3 bases, with 13 bases sitting between them. CDR3 region: CASTPGTFYEQYF. CDR3 in DNA: TGTGCCAGCACCCCGGGGACTTTCTACGAGCAGTACTTC. Combining the CDR3 with reference TRBV2 and TRBJ2-7 gives the whole variable domain EPEVTQTPSHQVTQMGQEVILRCVPISNHLYFYWYRQILGQKVEFLVSFYNNEISEKSEIFDDQFSVERPDGSNFTLKIRSTKLEDSAMYFCASTPGTFYEQYFGPGTRLTVT.

This clone was seen once. V and J are TRBV4-2 and TRBJ1-1; 7 nucleotides align to TRBD1. The CDR3 loop spans 17 amino acids. Germline CDR1 is LGHNA and CDR2 is YNFKEQ. J lost 4 bases, V lost 4 bases, and 15 bases had no gene match. The CDR3 reads CASSPRQGRGVSTEAFF. Here the CDR3 DNA reads TGTGCCAGCAGCCCCCGACAGGGAAGAGGAGTAAGCACTGAAGCTTTCTTT.

The rearrangement links TRBV29-1 to TRBJ1-4; a possible D gene is TRBD1 (6 bases). V was pared by 6 bases and J by 6 bases, with 11 bases between. The CDR3 loop spans 12 amino acids. Germline loops: CDR1 SQVTM, CDR2 ANQGSEA. CDR3 in amino acids: CSVQGGDEKLFF. As DNA, the CDR3 is TGCAGCGTACAGGGAGGGGATGAAAAACTGTTTTTT.

CDR3 in amino acids: CASSKGRERAYEQYF. The CDR3 DNA is TGTGCCAGCAGCAAGGGACGGGAGAGGGCCTACGAGCAGTACTTC. The chain combines TRBV21-1 with TRBJ2-7; TRBD2, the table's D call, was not compared with the DNA. TRBV21-1 counts as a pseudogene. This CDR3 is 15 amino acids long.

The genes are TRBV18 and TRBJ2-1; D call uncertain. The CDR3 is 14 amino acids. V lost 3 bases to trimming and J lost 4 bases, with 10 bases between them. The germline V gene encodes CDR1 KGHSH and CDR2 LQKENI. This chain's CDR3 is CASSPLYPYNEQFF. CDR3 DNA sequence: TGTGCCAGCTCACCGCTCTACCCATACAATGAGCAGTTCTTC.

V usage is TRBV4-1 and J usage is TRBJ2-4; the match to TRBD2 covers 7 bases. The CDR3 loop spans 14 amino acids. Germline V gene lookup returns CDR1 MGHRA and CDR2 YSYEKL. Trimming cost V 3 bases and J 9 bases; bases outside gene matches: 8. In DNA form, the CDR3 reads TGCGCCAGCAGCCAGCTGGGGGGGGGAAGCATTCAGTACTTC. Translating gives CASSQLGGGSIQYF.

The V call is TRBV5-1, the J call TRBJ2-1, with 7 nucleotides matching TRBD1. CDR1 is SGHRS, CDR2 YFSETQ, per germline. This CDR3 region has 15 residues. J lost 4 bases, V lost 2 bases, and 6 bases had no gene match. This CDR3 reads CASSLSGQVYNEQFF. The CDR3 region has the DNA TGCGCCAGCAGCTTATCCGGACAGGTGTACAATGAGCAGTTCTTC.

The table lists this clone with a count of one. The chain uses TRBV27 and TRBJ2-2, with 7 bases aligning to TRBD1. There are 15 residues in the CDR3. V lost 2 bases and J lost 4; bases outside the gene matches: 4. CDR1 and CDR2 (germline): MNHEY, SMNVEV (reference sequence). Written as DNA, the CDR3 is TGTGCCAGCAGTTTAAGAGACAGGGTCACCGGGGAGCTGTTTTTT. The encoded protein is CASSLRDRVTGELFF.

CDR3 region: CASLKREGLSAGELFF. The CDR3 nucleotides read TGTGCCAGCCTCAAGCGGGAGGGCCTTTCGGCCGGGGAGCTGTTTTTT. The chain has TRBV27 and TRBJ2-2; 10 bases are shared with TRBD2. Looked up from germline, CDR1 is MNHEY and CDR2 is SMNVEV (reference sequence). Trimming took 8 bases from V and 6 from J; bases not matched to a gene: 12. This CDR3 region has 16 residues.

V is TRBV27 and J is TRBJ2-3; 10 positions match TRBD2. V trimming: 6 bases; J trimming: 0 bases; junction bases outside the gene matches: 6. The CDR3 runs 16 residues. The germline V gene encodes CDR1 MNHEY and CDR2 SMNVEV (reference sequence). CDR3 amino acids: CASRLAGSTSTDTQYF. CDR3 DNA sequence: TGTGCCAGCAGACTAGCGGGATCTACTAGCACAGATACGCAGTATTTT.

This clone was detected only a few times. The genes are TRBV5-1 and TRBJ2-5, with TRBD1 as a possible D gene (6 bases). Germline CDR1 SGHRS, CDR2 YFSETQ. The CDR3 contains 14 residues. V was cut by 0 bases and J by 5 bases, with 11 bases left in between. CDR3 nucleotides: TGCGCCAGCAGCTTGGCAGGGGTTTGGGAGACCCAGTACTTC. Encoded protein: CASSLAGVWETQYF. Drawing the rest from reference TRBV5-1 and TRBJ2-5, the complete variable domain is KAGVTQTPRYLIKTRGQQVTLSCSPISGHRSVSWYQQTPGQGLQFLFEYFSETQRNKGNFPGRFSGRQFSNSRSEMNVSTLELGDSALYLCASSLAGVWETQYFGPGTRLLVL.

The chain uses TRBV14 and TRBJ2-7; D remains unclear. This CDR3 contains 12 residues. The V and J ends lost 4 bases and 3 bases respectively, with 7 bases between them. Germline CDR1 reads SGHDN; CDR2 reads FVKESK. CDR3 in amino acids: CASSPDNYEQYF. The CDR3 region has the DNA TGTGCCAGCAGCCCCGACAACTACGAGCAGTACTTC.

The gene calls are TRBV7-8 and TRBJ2-1, with D possibly TRBD1 on 5 matching bases. Germline V gene sequence: CDR1 SGHVS, CDR2 FQNEAQ. Trimming left V 2 bases short and J 2 bases short, with 7 bases between. The length of the CDR3 is 14 residues. CDR3 sequence: CASSLRTTYNEQFF. Here the CDR3 DNA reads TGTGCCAGCAGCTTAAGGACAACCTACAATGAGCAGTTCTTC.